One sample yielded the 27 T cell receptor beta chains listed below, sequenced in a study of T cells in Graves' hyperthyroidism and ophthalmopathy (dated by TCRdb to about 2019). Library construction relied on multiplex PCR. Sequencer: Illumina HiSeq 2000. The TCR beta CDR3 regions were amplified from the RNA transcripts. The TCR CDR3 was subjected to a first round of RT-PCR using the HTBI primer set and the Qiagen OneStep RT-PCR kit. TCRdb reprocessed the public reads (quality trimming at Q25 with fastp, clone calling with MiXCR) and kept in-frame beta chains. Duplicate CDR3 protein sequences are folded into a single record with the most common DNA and genes. The sample records a few hundred thousand distinct CDR3 sequences, 25% of which are singletons. Of the sample, more than 60% is held by the ten largest clones. The sample comprised blood. The receptors stem from a man in his fifties or sixties with Graves' hyperthyroidism.

The chain joins TRBV6-2 or TRBV6-3 to TRBJ1-2, with no clear D. This CDR3 contains 10 residues. The germline V and J ends were trimmed by 7 bases and 6 bases, with 6 bases remaining between them. From germline, CDR1 is MNHEY and CDR2 SVGEGT. The CDR3 protein is CASMYDGYTF. The DNA of the CDR3 is TGTGCCAGCATGTACGATGGCTACACCTTC.

The chain links TRBV7-9 to TRBJ1-5, with 9 bases identical to TRBD1. The V and J ends lost 1 base and 1 base, in that order; junction bases with no gene match: 2. The germline V gene encodes CDR1 SEHNR and CDR2 FQNEAQ (reference sequence). The CDR3 spans 16 residues. The CDR3 protein is CASSLVGTGSNQPQHF. CDR3 nucleotides: TGTGCCAGCAGCTTAGTAGGGACAGGGAGCAATCAGCCCCAGCATTTT.

This clonotype was detected a few times. The genes are TRBV6-1 and TRBJ2-7; 7 positions agree with TRBD1. CDR1 is MNHNS and CDR2 is SASEGT in the germline V gene. Trimming at V came to 5 bases and at J to 0 bases, leaving 7 bases not matched to a gene. The CDR3 is 15 residues long. Here the CDR3 DNA reads TGTGCCAGCAGTTCCCAAGGGGGCAGCTCCTACGAGCAGTACTTC. Residues: CASSSQGGSSYEQYF.

J is TRBJ2-1 and V is TRBV28; D is perhaps TRBD1 (6 bases). The V end was cut by 6 bases, the J end by 8 bases, with 14 bases between. Germline V gene sequence: CDR1 MDHEN, CDR2 SYDVKM. The CDR3 runs 13 residues. CDR3 sequence (DNA): TGTGCCAGCAGCTCCAGGGGAAGGTATGAGCAGTTCTTC. This sequence encodes CASSSRGRYEQFF.

The J gene is TRBJ2-7, the V gene TRBV20-1; 11 bases are shared with TRBD1. Unmatched junction bases numbered 10, after V lost 6 bases and J lost 6 bases. The CDR3 is 14 amino acids. Germline V gene sequence: CDR1 DFQATT, CDR2 SNEGSKA (reference sequence). The CDR3 region is CSAGGQGGGVEQYF. The DNA for the CDR3 is TGCAGTGCCGGGGGACAGGGGGGGGGGGTCGAGCAGTACTTC.

In DNA, the CDR3 is TGTGCCAGCAGTTACTCCTTGGCGCCGGGGTTCGGAGAGCAGTACTTC. Residues: CASSYSLAPGFGEQYF. The genes are TRBV6-5 and TRBJ2-7; tentative D call: TRBD2 (5 bases). V lost 0 bases and J 7 bases, leaving 19 bases between the germline ends. Germline CDR1 is MNHEY and CDR2 is SVGAGI. This CDR3 spans 16 amino acids.

This clonotype occurred a few times. This chain uses TRBV12-3 or TRBV12-4 with TRBJ2-1, with TRBD1 matching over 9 bases. V was pared by 6 bases and J by 7 bases, with 7 bases of the junction left unmatched. The CDR3 has 14 residues. The CDR3, as DNA: TGTGCCAGCAGCCGGCTGGACAGGGGAAATGAGCAGTTCTTC. Residues: CASSRLDRGNEQFF.

This clonotype was observed at least ten times. This chain connects TRBV3-1 to TRBJ2-7; tentatively, D is TRBD1 (6 bases). This CDR3 region has 13 residues. In germline, CDR1 is LGHDT, CDR2 YNNKEL (reference sequence). Trimming left V 6 bases short and J 6 bases short, with 15 bases between. Written as DNA, the CDR3 is TGTGCCAGCAGACTTGTTGGACAGCTCGAGCAGTACTTC. Protein: CASRLVGQLEQYF.

This clonotype is a singleton in its sample. The chain is built from TRBV12-3 or TRBV12-4 and TRBJ2-3, with 7 positions matching TRBD1. Trimming at V came to 8 bases and at J to 9 bases, leaving 5 bases not matched to a gene. The CDR3 runs 11 residues. The CDR3 sequence is CASGLQGTQYF. The CDR3 bases are TGTGCCAGCGGCTTACAGGGGACGCAGTATTTT.

This clonotype has a handful of counts. The chain recombines TRBV5-1 with TRBJ1-3; D is unresolved. The ends were cut back, 5 bases at V and 0 bases at J, with 12 bases in the middle. The CDR3 is 15 amino acids. Germline CDR1 reads SGHRS; CDR2 reads YFSETQ. The CDR3 here is CASSPDGTSGNTIYF. DNA of the CDR3: TGCGCCAGCAGTCCTGACGGAACCTCTGGAAACACCATATATTTT.

This clonotype was detected a few times. The V and J genes are TRBV12-3 or TRBV12-4 and TRBJ2-1; TRBD2 matches at 7 bases. V lost 7 bases and J lost 4; bases outside the gene matches: 4. The CDR3 runs to 13 residues. In DNA form, the CDR3 reads TGTGCCAGCACGAGCGGGGTTTACAATGAGCAGTTCTTC. It specifies CASTSGVYNEQFF.

This clonotype was counted ten times or more. This chain connects TRBV11-2 to TRBJ2-7; TRBD2 is a possible D gene (5 bases). Trimming took off 5 bases at V and 4 bases at J, with 21 bases between the two ends. CDR1 is SGHAT and CDR2 is FQNNGV in the germline V gene. The length of the CDR3 is 16 residues. The CDR3 is CASSHLAGGDVYEQYF. DNA of the CDR3: TGTGCCAGCAGCCACTTGGCCGGAGGTGATGTATACGAGCAGTACTTC.

This clonotype was seen ten or more times. The chain couples TRBV20-1 to TRBJ2-1; TRBD2 is a possible D gene (5 bases). This CDR3 region has 14 residues. Germline V gene lookup returns CDR1 DFQATT and CDR2 SNEGSKA (reference sequence). The V gene lost 3 bases and the J gene lost 7 bases, with 16 bases spanning the gap. CDR3 sequence: CSASEWEPRNEQFF. Here the CDR3 DNA reads TGCAGTGCTAGTGAGTGGGAGCCTCGGAATGAGCAGTTCTTC.

V and J are TRBV5-1 and TRBJ2-1, with TRBD2 matching 15 bases. CDR3 length: 19 residues. V dropped 1 base and J dropped 5; count of bases not matched to a gene: 10. Germline V gives CDR1 SGHRS, CDR2 YFSETQ. CDR3 nucleotides: TGCGCCAGCAGCTTGACCAGCGGACTAGCGGGAGGGGTCCACAATGAGCAGTTCTTC. Protein product: CASSLTSGLAGGVHNEQFF.

Written as DNA, the CDR3 is TGTGCCAGCAATTCGCTAGCGGAAGCCTACAATGAGCAGTTCTTC. Amino acids: CASNSLAEAYNEQFF. This rearrangement joins TRBV28 to TRBJ2-1; 7 bases align to TRBD2. The V gene end was trimmed by 7 bases and the J gene end by 2 bases; junction bases not matched to a gene: 8. Germline V gives CDR1 MDHEN, CDR2 SYDVKM. The CDR3 spans 15 residues.

The J gene is TRBJ2-6, the V gene TRBV29-1; D call uncertain. Trimming removed 2 bases from V and 0 bases from J, with 5 bases in between. Looked up from germline, CDR1 is SQVTM and CDR2 is ANQGSEA. The CDR3 extends over 14 amino acids. CDR3 in amino acids: CSVERVSGANVLTF. For the CDR3, the DNA is TGCAGCGTTGAACGGGTCTCTGGGGCCAACGTCCTGACTTTC.

The chain links TRBV11-2 to TRBJ2-3; 9 bases map to TRBD1. Germline V gene lookup returns CDR1 SGHAT and CDR2 FQNNGV. This CDR3 region has 17 residues. V gave up 5 bases and J gave up 3 bases; unmatched junction bases: 12. For the CDR3, the DNA is TGTGCCAGCAGCCAAGAACGGCGGGACAGGGCAACAGATACGCAGTATTTT. It yields the protein CASSQERRDRATDTQYF.

The chain recombines TRBV25-1 with TRBJ2-1; unclear D gene. The CDR3 is 10 amino acids. Trimming pared 7 bases from V and 8 bases from J, leaving 6 bases between. Looked up from germline, CDR1 is MGHDK and CDR2 is SYGVNS. The DNA of the CDR3 is TGTGCCAGCAAAGGGTATGAGCAGTTCTTC. Translation gives CASKGYEQFF.

This clonotype has a handful of counts. Here the CDR3 reads CASSYTTEGAADTQYF. CDR3 in DNA: TGTGCCAGCAGTTACACCACCGAGGGGGCCGCAGATACGCAGTATTTT. The rearrangement links TRBV6-5 to TRBJ2-3, with 7 bases lining up with TRBD1. The CDR3 covers 16 residues. Germline V lookup: CDR1 MNHEY, CDR2 SVGAGI. With 2 bases clipped from V and 4 bases from J, the junction kept 9 bases outside the gene matches.

Only a few counts were recorded for this clonotype. The chain couples TRBV29-1 to TRBJ2-5, with D possibly called TRBD1 or TRBD2 (5 bases each). Germline V gene sequence: CDR1 SQVTM, CDR2 ANQGSEA. The ends were cut back, 6 bases at V and 1 base at J, with 18 bases in the middle. The CDR3 extends over 15 amino acids. The CDR3 region is CSVTRGVGAQETQYF. The CDR3 DNA follows: TGCAGCGTCACTAGGGGAGTAGGCGCCCAAGAGACCCAGTACTTC. Using reference TRBV29-1 and TRBJ2-5 for the parts outside the CDR3, the full variable domain is SAVISQKPSRDICQRGTSLTIQCQVDSQVTMMFWYRQQPGQSLTLIATANQGSEATYESGFVIDKFPISRPNLTFSTLTVSNMSPEDSSIYLCSVTRGVGAQETQYFGPGTRLLVL.

This clonotype was observed a few times. The chain joins TRBV10-3 to TRBJ2-1; 7 nucleotides agree with TRBD2. There are 13 residues in the CDR3. V lost 8 bases, J lost 4 bases, and 5 bases stayed unmatched. Germline CDR1 reads ENHRY; CDR2 reads SYGVKD. The CDR3 region has the DNA TGTGCCATCTCCGAGCGGGGTTACAATGAGCAGTTCTTC. Amino acids: CAISERGYNEQFF.

This clonotype was seen more than once but under ten times. This chain connects TRBV24-1 to TRBJ2-1; TRBD1 matches 11 bases. The CDR3 runs to 16 residues. Per the germline V gene, CDR1 is KGHDR and CDR2 is SFDVKD. V shed 5 bases and J 6 bases; nucleotides not matched to a gene: 8. Here the CDR3 reads CATSAQGQGVLNEQFF. CDR3 sequence (DNA): TGTGCCACCAGTGCCCAGGGACAGGGGGTCCTCAATGAGCAGTTCTTC.

The J gene is TRBJ2-1, the V gene TRBV7-6; TRBD2 aligns across 16 bases. Unmatched junction bases numbered 4, after V lost 1 base and J lost 7 bases. The CDR3 loop spans 17 amino acids. CDR1 is SGHVS, CDR2 FNYEAQ, per germline. As DNA, the CDR3 is TGTGCCAGCAGCTTAGAAGGGACTAGCGGGAGGGGTAATGAGCAGTTCTTC. It specifies CASSLEGTSGRGNEQFF.

Note on this clonotype: One end of the junction is discordant with germline, which a read error may explain. This chain connects TRBV6-1 to TRBJ2-7; possibly TRBD2 for D (6 bases). The CDR3 extends over 12 amino acids. Germline loops: CDR1 MNHNS, CDR2 SASEGT. This CDR3 reads CASSDGGYEQCF. The CDR3 DNA reads TGTGCCAGCAGTGACGGGGGATACGAGCAGTGCTTC.

Details on this clonotype: Relative to the germline gene, one junction end is altered; a read error may explain this. The chain has TRBV12-3 or TRBV12-4 and TRBJ2-7; D may be TRBD2 (6 bases). The CDR3 is made up of 12 amino acids. CDR3 DNA sequence: TGTGCCAACAGTTTGGGGGGTTACGAGCAGTACTTC. Translating gives CANSLGGYEQYF.

This clonotype has ten or more counts. The rearrangement joins TRBV3-1 to TRBJ2-5; D possibly corresponds to TRBD2 (6 bases). The ends were cut back, 2 bases at V and 5 bases at J, with 15 bases in the middle. Germline V gene data show CDR1 as LGHDT and CDR2 as YNNKEL (reference sequence). The CDR3 consists of 15 residues. CDR3 DNA sequence: TGTGCCAGCAGCCAACCTCATGGGGGGTGGGAGACCCAGTACTTC. Translation gives CASSQPHGGWETQYF.

This clonotype was seen repeatedly, ten times or more. The rearrangement uses TRBV6-1 and TRBJ2-5, with a weak D call TRBD1 (7 bases). The CDR3 runs to 13 residues. The germline V gene encodes CDR1 MNHNS and CDR2 SASEGT. CDR3 residues: CASGGTAQETQYF. CDR3 in DNA: TGTGCTTCAGGCGGGACAGCACAAGAGACCCAGTACTTC.